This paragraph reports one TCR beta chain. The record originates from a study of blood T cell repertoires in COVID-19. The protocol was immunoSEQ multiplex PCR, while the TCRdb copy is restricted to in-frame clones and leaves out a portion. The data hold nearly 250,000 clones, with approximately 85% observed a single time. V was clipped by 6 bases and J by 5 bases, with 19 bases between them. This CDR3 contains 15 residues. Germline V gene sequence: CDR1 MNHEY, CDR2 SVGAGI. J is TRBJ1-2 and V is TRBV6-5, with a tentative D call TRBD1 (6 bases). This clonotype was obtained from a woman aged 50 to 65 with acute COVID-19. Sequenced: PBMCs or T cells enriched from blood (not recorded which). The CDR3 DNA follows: TGTGCCAGCAGAGATCTAGGGAGGGGGATGTATGGCTACACCTTC. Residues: CASRDLGRGMYGYTF.